Below are 19 T cell receptor beta chains sequenced from a single sample in a study of cytotoxic CD8 clonotypes in ibrutinib-treated CLL. Only in-frame clones appear in the TCRdb table, and some are missing; sequencing was by immunoSEQ multiplex PCR. The sample has under 300,000 clones, 70% seen once; the top ten hold less than 20%. Sequencing was performed on PBMCs, taken after 24 months of ibrutinib treatment. The receptors were gathered from a human donor with chronic lymphocytic leukemia.

V and J are TRBV11-2 and TRBJ2-3; 7 positions match TRBD2. Per the germline V gene, CDR1 is SGHAT and CDR2 is FQNNGV. This CDR3 is built from 16 residues. Trimming at V came to 5 bases and at J to 8 bases, leaving 16 bases not matched to a gene. CDR3 loop: CASSTKGTGGSGTQYF. The CDR3 DNA follows: TGTGCCAGCAGCACGAAGGGCACGGGGGGTTCGGGTACGCAGTATTTT.

The chain links TRBV5-1 to TRBJ2-7; maybe TRBD2 (6 bases). Trimming removed 0 bases from V and 4 bases from J, with 14 bases in between. This CDR3 is built from 15 residues. Germline CDR1 and CDR2: SGHRS and YFSETQ. The CDR3: CASSLGPGAPYEQYF. For the CDR3, the DNA is TGCGCCAGCAGCTTGGGTCCGGGAGCTCCTTACGAGCAGTACTTC. Full variable domain (missing parts from reference TRBV5-1 and TRBJ2-7): KAGVTQTPRYLIKTRGQQVTLSCSPISGHRSVSWYQQTPGQGLQFLFEYFSETQRNKGNFPGRFSGRQFSNSRSEMNVSTLELGDSALYLCASSLGPGAPYEQYFGPGTRLTVT.

The genes are TRBV28 and TRBJ2-1, with 7 nucleotides matching TRBD2. The CDR3 has 15 residues. V lost 6 bases and J lost 4; bases outside the gene matches: 9. CDR1 and CDR2 (germline): MDHEN, SYDVKM. CDR3 sequence: CASSTKRDRYNEQFF. The CDR3, as DNA: TGTGCCAGCAGCACAAAGCGGGATAGGTACAATGAGCAGTTCTTC.

The chain recombines TRBV30 with TRBJ1-1; D unclear. The CDR3 is made up of 13 amino acids. Deletions cut 3 bases from V and 0 bases from J, with 8 bases between. Germline CDR1 is GTSNPN and CDR2 is SVGIG (reference sequence). The CDR3 loop is CAWRVRMNTEAFF. In nucleotides, the CDR3 is TGTGCCTGGAGGGTTAGGATGAACACTGAAGCTTTCTTT.

This chain joins TRBV13 and TRBJ2-3, with TRBD2 matching over 11 bases. The CDR3 spans 18 residues. Germline assignment: CDR1 PRHDT and CDR2 FYEKMQ (reference sequence). The V gene end was trimmed by 4 bases and the J gene end by 3 bases; junction bases not matched to a gene: 12. The CDR3, as DNA: TGTGCCAGCAGCTGTGATCACCCACTAGCGGGAGTAACAGATACGCAGTATTTT. Protein: CASSCDHPLAGVTDTQYF.

CDR3 protein: CASSLASLHGELFF. The CDR3 nucleotides are TGCGCCAGCAGCTTGGCCAGCCTTCACGGGGAGCTGTTTTTT. This chain joins TRBV5-1 and TRBJ2-2; D is undetermined. The CDR3 is 14 amino acids. Deletions cut 0 bases from V and 7 bases from J, with 10 bases between. The germline V gene has CDR1 SGHRS and CDR2 YFSETQ.

This clone was seen a few times. The gene calls are TRBV19 and TRBJ2-2, with no clear D. The V gene's germline CDR1 is LNHDA and CDR2 SQIVND (reference sequence). Trimming cost V 6 bases and J 4 bases, with 18 bases left between them. CDR3 size: 16 residues. The CDR3 is CASSSPRNPSTGELFF. The CDR3 DNA is TGTGCCAGTAGCTCCCCCCGGAACCCCTCCACCGGGGAGCTGTTTTTT.

V and J are TRBV28 and TRBJ2-7; D perhaps matches TRBD1 (5 bases). The V gene lost 6 bases and the J gene lost 7 bases, with 16 bases spanning the gap. The CDR3 loop spans 13 amino acids. The germline V gene has CDR1 MDHEN and CDR2 SYDVKM. The CDR3 DNA reads as TGTGCCAGCAGAGGGGCATCCTCGAGGGAGCAGTACTTC. Encoded protein: CASRGASSREQYF.

This chain's CDR3 is CASSQGAGAYEQYF. As DNA, the CDR3 is TGCGCCAGCAGCCAAGGAGCGGGAGCCTACGAGCAGTACTTC. This chain uses TRBV4-3 with TRBJ2-7; 8 bases are a match to TRBD2. The CDR3 has 14 residues. Unmatched junction bases numbered 1, after V lost 1 base and J lost 2 bases. The germline V gene encodes CDR1 LGHNA and CDR2 YSLEER.

This clone was detected a few times. The genes are TRBV10-3 and TRBJ2-1; D is ambiguous. The CDR3 totals 11 residues. V was pared by 8 bases and J by 8 bases, with 10 bases between. In germline, CDR1 is ENHRY, CDR2 SYGVKD. The chain's CDR3 is CAIAKTDEQFF. CDR3 coding DNA: TGTGCCATCGCCAAAACCGATGAGCAGTTCTTC.

J is TRBJ1-4 and V is TRBV18; 7 nucleotides match TRBD1. This CDR3 spans 15 amino acids. Germline-derived CDR1 and CDR2 are KGHSH and LQKENI. J gave up 8 bases and V 2 bases, and 8 bases lay outside the gene matches. DNA for the CDR3: TGTGCCAGCTCACCAGCGAGGGGGCGAGGAGAAAAACTGTTTTTT. It specifies CASSPARGRGEKLFF.

This chain joins TRBV6-5 and TRBJ2-3; D gene ambiguous. Germline lookup yields CDR1 MNHEY and CDR2 SVGAGI. V lost 2 bases to trimming and J lost 2 bases, with 8 bases between them. The CDR3 has 14 amino acids. The CDR3 region has the DNA TGTGCCAGCAGTTACGCACTTACCACAGATACGCAGTATTTT. Translating gives CASSYALTTDTQYF.

The count of this clone is one. The V and J genes are TRBV18 and TRBJ2-7, with 7 bases fitting TRBD1. The CDR3 covers 15 residues. V lost 3 bases to trimming and J lost 0 bases; unmatched junction nucleotides: 5. From germline, CDR1 is KGHSH and CDR2 LQKENI. CDR3 coding DNA: TGTGCCAGCTCACCTTACCGGGACAGCTCCTACGAGCAGTACTTC. Amino acid sequence: CASSPYRDSSYEQYF.

This sequence joins TRBV29-1 and TRBJ2-1, with D perhaps being TRBD1 or TRBD2 (5 bases each). The CDR3 has 13 residues. Germline assignment: CDR1 SQVTM and CDR2 ANQGSEA. V lost 3 bases and J lost 0, with 6 bases in between. CDR3: CSVDGGSYNEQFF. CDR3 nucleotides: TGCAGCGTTGATGGGGGCTCCTACAATGAGCAGTTCTTC.

The rearrangement uses TRBV30 and TRBJ2-3; 11 positions agree with TRBD1. V lost 5 bases, J lost 7 bases, and 5 bases stayed unmatched. This CDR3 comprises 13 residues. The germline V gene encodes CDR1 GTSNPN and CDR2 SVGIG (reference sequence). CDR3: CAWGQGASNTQYF. The CDR3 DNA is TGTGCCTGGGGACAGGGGGCGAGTAATACGCAGTATTTT.

V is TRBV28 and J is TRBJ2-7; maybe TRBD2 (7 bases). Between the trimmed V and J ends, which lost 6 bases and 1 base, there was a span of 16 bases. Looked up from germline, CDR1 is MDHEN and CDR2 is SYDVKM. This CDR3 is 15 amino acids long. The CDR3 sequence is CASRIGGASSYEQYF. The DNA for the CDR3 is TGTGCCAGCAGGATAGGGGGGGCGTCTTCCTACGAGCAGTACTTC.

The table lists this clone with a count of one. The chain joins TRBV7-2 to TRBJ2-7; tentatively, D is TRBD1 or TRBD2 (6 bases each). This CDR3 is 17 amino acids long. Between the trimmed V and J ends, which lost 0 bases and 4 bases, there was a span of 19 bases. Germline assignment: CDR1 SGHTA and CDR2 FQGNSA. The CDR3 is CASSLARNRRGDYEQYF. The CDR3 DNA sequence: TGTGCCAGCAGCTTAGCCCGGAACAGGAGGGGGGATTACGAGCAGTACTTC.

The chain is built from TRBV7-2 and TRBJ2-7; D not certain. Germline assignment: CDR1 SGHTA and CDR2 FQGNSA. V was trimmed by 1 base and J by 3 bases, leaving 13 bases between them. This CDR3 has 15 amino acids. CDR3 DNA: TGTGCCAGCAGCTTAGTGGACCGTCAGAACTACGAGCAGTACTTC. Amino acids: CASSLVDRQNYEQYF.

This clone is a singleton in its sample. This chain joins TRBV7-3 and TRBJ2-7; 9 nucleotides match TRBD1. The germline CDR1 and CDR2 sequences are SGHTA and FQGTGA. V lost 8 bases, J lost 5 bases, and 7 bases stayed unmatched. The CDR3 consists of 13 residues. The CDR3 DNA is TGTGCCAGCTCCCGGGACAGGGACCACGAGCAGTACTTC. This translates into CASSRDRDHEQYF.